The 13 T cell receptor beta chains below come from one sample, sequenced in a study of shared clonotypes between healthy human individuals. Measured with immunoSEQ multiplex PCR; TCRdb has only the in-frame clones, and not every one. The sample lists roughly 2 million clones, approximately 96% occurring once. What was sequenced was naive CD4+ T cells sorted from blood. Indicated subset: CD45RA+ positively selected. Source of these receptors: a man aged 18 to 35 in good health.

The chain couples TRBV18 to TRBJ1-1; 11 bases are shared with TRBD1. Germline loops: CDR1 KGHSH, CDR2 LQKENI. The junction had 7 bases not matched to a gene; V was cut back by 4 bases and J by 3 bases. The CDR3 is 16 residues long. For the CDR3, the DNA is TGTGCCAGCTCACGTGCCGGGACAGGGGGGTACACTGAAGCTTTCTTT. It specifies CASSRAGTGGYTEAFF. Together with reference TRBV18 and TRBJ1-1, the CDR3 gives the full variable domain: NAGVMQNPRHLVRRRGQEARLRCSPMKGHSHVYWYRQLPEEGLKFMVYLQKENIIDESGMPKERFSAEFPKEGPSILRIQQVVRGDSAAYFCASSRAGTGGYTEAFFGQGTRLTVV.

A note on this clone: No conserved phenylalanine or tryptophan ends this CDR3, so it is likely a read error. V usage is TRBV10-1 and J usage is TRBJ2-2, with TRBD1 identical over 9 bases. Germline V gives CDR1 WNHNN, CDR2 SYGVQD (reference sequence). The CDR3 is 17 residues long. Trimming took 6 bases from V and 3 from J; bases not matched to a gene: 11. In DNA form, the CDR3 reads TGCGCCAGCAGCGCAACCCCGGGACAGGGCTACACCGGGGAGCTGTTTCTT. It yields the protein CASSATPGQGYTGELFL.

V gene TRBV2 combines with J gene TRBJ2-1, with no clear D. V was cut by 2 bases and J by 10 bases, with 6 bases left in between. CDR3 length: 11 amino acids. CDR1 is SNHLY and CDR2 is FYNNEI in the germline V gene. The CDR3 sequence is CASSELREQFF. The DNA for the CDR3 is TGTGCCAGCAGTGAACTTAGAGAGCAGTTCTTC.

The CDR3, as DNA: TGTGCCAGCAGCTCAGGGGGCCCTGAAGCTTTCTTT. Protein product: CASSSGGPEAFF. The genes are TRBV28 and TRBJ1-1, with 8 bases lining up with TRBD1. Germline CDR1 is MDHEN and CDR2 is SYDVKM. The J segment lost 6 bases and the V segment lost 6 bases, leaving 3 bases of the junction unmatched. The length of the CDR3 is 12 residues.

The chain combines TRBV18 with TRBJ1-1; unclear D gene. The CDR3 extends over 14 amino acids. Germline values: CDR1 KGHSH, CDR2 LQKENI. V was cut by 1 base and J by 1 base, with 7 bases left in between. CDR3 sequence reads: CASSPLPKNTEAFF. The CDR3 nucleotides read TGTGCCAGCTCACCACTCCCGAAGAACACTGAAGCTTTCTTT.

V and J are TRBV9 and TRBJ2-3, with a weak D call TRBD1 (5 bases). Germline lookup yields CDR1 SGDLS and CDR2 YYNGEE. V lost 5 bases, J lost 1 base, and 8 bases lay in between. The CDR3 totals 13 residues. The CDR3 spells CASSGARTDTQYF. The DNA of the CDR3 is TGTGCCAGCAGTGGGGCCCGCACAGATACGCAGTATTTT. Full variable domain (outside the CDR3, taken from reference TRBV9 and TRBJ2-3): DSGVTQTPKHLITATGQRVTLRCSPRSGDLSVYWYQQSLDQGLQFLIQYYNGEERAKGNILERFSAQQFPDLHSELNLSSLELGDSALYFCASSGARTDTQYFGPGTRLTVL.

The genes are TRBV5-1 and TRBJ2-7; 7 nucleotides align to TRBD2. This CDR3 is built from 14 residues. V lost 4 bases, J lost 2 bases, and 6 bases stayed unmatched. Germline CDR1 SGHRS, CDR2 YFSETQ. As DNA, the CDR3 is TGCGCCAGCAGCCAGGCGGGAGTGGCCTACGAGCAGTACTTC. This encodes CASSQAGVAYEQYF.

This clone was observed a handful of times. Different DNA sequences within this sample yield the same CDR3. This chain links TRBV2 with TRBJ1-3; D is uncertain. This CDR3 region has 13 residues. Per the germline V gene, CDR1 is SNHLY and CDR2 is FYNNEI. Trimming removed 4 bases at V and 1 base at J, with 5 bases between. The CDR3 protein is CASSVGSGNTIYF. The CDR3 region has the DNA TGTGCCAGCAGTGTGGGGTCTGGAAACACCATATATTTT.

The chain uses TRBV19 and TRBJ1-6; D call uncertain. The CDR3 has 18 residues. CDR1 LNHDA and CDR2 SQIVND come from the germline V gene (reference sequence). Trimming shortened V by 2 bases and J by 5 bases, and 19 bases separated the two germline ends. Here the CDR3 DNA reads TGTGCCAGTAGTATAAACTTGGGTGCAATACAGCATAATTCACCCCTCCACTTT. Translated, it gives CASSINLGAIQHNSPLHF.

The chain uses TRBV2 and TRBJ2-6, with TRBD1 matching over 7 bases. This CDR3 has 16 residues. Germline V gene data show CDR1 as SNHLY and CDR2 as FYNNEI. With V trimmed by 6 bases and J by 0 bases, 5 bases remained unmatched. Written as DNA, the CDR3 is TGTGCCAGCAGACGGGACAGTGACTCTGGGGCCAACGTCCTGACTTTC. Protein: CASRRDSDSGANVLTF.

V and J are TRBV10-3 and TRBJ2-1; 13 bases align to TRBD2. CDR1 is ENHRY and CDR2 is SYGVKD in the germline V gene. The ends lost 10 bases at V and 1 base at J; junction bases unmatched: 7. The CDR3 has 16 amino acids. The CDR3 protein is CASSGLAGLSYNEQFF. CDR3 DNA sequence: TGTGCCAGTTCGGGACTAGCGGGACTTTCCTACAATGAGCAGTTCTTC.

The chain combines TRBV19 with TRBJ2-4; D ambiguous. Germline V gene lookup returns CDR1 LNHDA and CDR2 SQIVND (reference sequence). With 4 bases removed from V and 4 bases from J, the gap between germline ends came to 8 bases. The CDR3 has 13 amino acids. The CDR3 nucleotides are TGTGCCAGTAGTAGTCACAGTAAAAACATTCAGTACTTC. Protein product: CASSSHSKNIQYF.

Remarks on this clone: Other DNA sequences in this sample translate to the same CDR3. The chain employs TRBV11-2 and TRBJ2-7; 7 bases are a match to TRBD2. The V and J ends lost 3 bases and 0 bases, in that order; junction bases with no gene match: 2. The CDR3 runs to 14 residues. Per the germline V gene, CDR1 is SGHAT and CDR2 is FQNNGV. The CDR3 spells CASSLGGSSYEQYF. The CDR3 DNA follows: TGTGCCAGCAGCTTGGGCGGGAGCTCCTACGAGCAGTACTTC. Using reference TRBV11-2 and TRBJ2-7 for the parts outside the CDR3, the full variable domain is EAGVAQSPRYKIIEKRQSVAFWCNPISGHATLYWYQQILGQGPKLLIQFQNNGVVDDSQLPKDRFSAERLKGVDSTLKIQPAKLEDSAVYLCASSLGGSSYEQYFGPGTRLTVT.